This T cell receptor beta chain stems from a study of tumor and adjacent non-tumor tissue in lung cancer. On the study more broadly: On average, productive TCRbeta reads reached 4 million to 5 million per sample. Study-wide findings and caveats: Tumor repertoires had a smaller top 100 clone share than normal lung.

A modified ARM-PCR protocol with three rounds of nested PCR amplified TCRbeta. From the multiplex PCR reads, TCRdb called clonotypes with MiXCR, one entry per CDR3 protein. The table has approximately 130,000 distinct CDR3 sequences, 66% seen once; the top ten hold 9.5% to 15%. V was pared by 9 bases and J by 5 bases, with 21 bases between. This CDR3 contains 16 residues. Germline V gene data show CDR1 as KGHDR and CDR2 as SFDVKD. This clonotype was seen only a few times. The antigen is undetermined. RNA was extracted from bulk tissue without any cell sorting. Between August and November 2014, newly diagnosed, chemotherapy-naive lung cancer patients underwent thoracic surgery in China.

The chain is built from TRBV24-1 and TRBJ2-2; TRBD1 or TRBD2 may be the D gene (5 bases each). Sequenced sample: lung tumor tissue. The sequence was obtained from a young man with non-small cell lung cancer. CDR3 region: CATQDPGTQRTGELFF. As DNA, the CDR3 is TGTGCCACCCAAGATCCCGGGACGCAAAGGACCGGGGAGCTGTTTTTT.